Listed here is a single T cell receptor (beta chain). Its antigen is currently unknown. The PCR employed 60 Vbeta primers together with 13 Jbeta primers. Under the authors' procedure: Later analysis identified 80 million to 90 million unique TCR beta chains, approximately 10 million shared. Sequenced by immunoSEQ multiplex PCR; TCRdb stores in-frame clones only, minus some. V and J calls and clone size are as listed in that table; D and trimming were resolved from the DNA. This table has around 120,000 clones, about 76% appearing once. The data were obtained in a study of cytomegalovirus exposure and HLA in healthy donors. Turning to the study itself: Unique TCRs from HLA-typed donors, 65 million to 85 million of them, were held in an early data release.

Overall study results and limits: Through in vitro validation, three CMV-associated chains were shown to be specific for CMV antigens.

The CDR3 covers 14 residues. The J segment lost 7 bases and the V segment lost 5 bases, leaving 7 bases of the junction unmatched. CDR1 and CDR2 (germline): SEHNR, FQNEAQ (reference sequence). The sequenced sample was PBMCs. The chain is built from TRBV7-9 and TRBJ1-4; 7 bases are shared with TRBD1. The clonotype was recovered from a man in his 60s in good health and CMV-seropositive. The CDR3 loop reads CASSPPGGREKLFF. Written as DNA, the CDR3 is TGTGCCAGCAGCCCGCCAGGGGGACGTGAAAAACTGTTTTTT.